The 32 T cell receptor beta chains below were found in one sample sequenced in a study of monozygotic twins with cystic fibrosis. Libraries were prepared by immunoSEQ multiplex PCR; TCRdb keeps only in-frame clonotypes and omits some of them. The table has roughly 35,000 clones, approximately 84% seen once. The material sequenced was blood. These receptors originate from a girl aged 2 to 10 with cystic fibrosis.

Only a few counts were recorded for this clone. The chain has TRBV20-1 and TRBJ1-1; no definite D call. There are 11 residues in the CDR3. Trimming pared 8 bases from V and 1 base from J, leaving 8 bases between. Germline V CDR1 and CDR2: DFQATT, SNEGSKA (reference sequence). The CDR3 here is CSNSWNTEAFF. Here the CDR3 DNA reads TGCAGTAACAGCTGGAACACTGAAGCTTTCTTT.

The chain joins TRBV7-8 to TRBJ2-7, with D perhaps matching TRBD1 (6 bases). Per the germline V gene, CDR1 is SGHVS and CDR2 is FQNEAQ. The V end lost 5 bases, the J end lost 4 bases, and 12 bases lay between the germline ends. The CDR3 runs 13 residues. CDR3 coding DNA: TGTGCCAGCAGCCTAGGGGGTCTATACGAGCAGTACTTC. Translation: CASSLGGLYEQYF.

The gene calls are TRBV5-1 and TRBJ1-5, with D maybe TRBD1 (5 bases). This CDR3 contains 17 residues. V was cut by 4 bases and J by 2 bases, with 19 bases left in between. Germline CDR1 and CDR2: SGHRS and YFSETQ. DNA for the CDR3: TGCGCCAGCAGCCCCGGACCAGGGAGGGAGGGCAATCAGCCCCAGCATTTT. Its translation is CASSPGPGREGNQPQHF.

The chain carries TRBV19 and TRBJ2-1; the match to TRBD1 covers 8 bases. Germline V gene lookup returns CDR1 LNHDA and CDR2 SQIVND (reference sequence). CDR3 length: 12 amino acids. Germline trimming cut 9 bases from V and 6 bases from J; bases unmatched to any gene: 4. Here the CDR3 reads CASRGQGNEQFF. As DNA, the CDR3 is TGTGCCAGCCGTGGACAGGGCAATGAGCAGTTCTTC.

The V and J genes are TRBV7-2 and TRBJ1-6; TRBD1 might be the D (6 bases). The CDR3 covers 17 residues. With 2 bases removed from V and 2 bases from J, the gap between germline ends came to 13 bases. The germline V gene encodes CDR1 SGHTA and CDR2 FQGNSA. CDR3 nucleotide sequence: TGTGCCAGCAGCTTAATACAGGGTTGGGCCTATAATTCACCCCTCCACTTT. Translated: CASSLIQGWAYNSPLHF.

The count of this clone is one. This chain connects TRBV18 to TRBJ1-2; D unresolved. Trimming removed 3 bases from V and 8 bases from J, with 19 bases in between. The germline V gene has CDR1 KGHSH and CDR2 LQKENI. CDR3 length equals 15 residues. CDR3 sequence: CASSPPAVMGWGYTF. As DNA, the CDR3 is TGTGCCAGCTCACCTCCAGCCGTGATGGGCTGGGGCTACACCTTC. Filled out from reference TRBV18 and TRBJ1-2, the complete variable domain reads NAGVMQNPRHLVRRRGQEARLRCSPMKGHSHVYWYRQLPEEGLKFMVYLQKENIIDESGMPKERFSAEFPKEGPSILRIQQVVRGDSAAYFCASSPPAVMGWGYTFGSGTRLTVV.

This CDR3 is CASSLRRAGELFF. As DNA, the CDR3 is TGTGCCAGCAGCTTGAGGAGGGCAGGGGAGCTGTTTTTT. This chain joins TRBV5-6 and TRBJ2-2; TRBD2 is a possible D gene (6 bases). The V end lost 1 base, the J end lost 8 bases, and 9 bases lay between the germline ends. Looked up from germline, CDR1 is SGHDT and CDR2 is YYEEEE. There are 13 residues in the CDR3. The full variable domain, its missing parts supplied by reference TRBV5-6 and TRBJ2-2, is DAGVTQSPTHLIKTRGQQVTLRCSPKSGHDTVSWYQQALGQGPQFIFQYYEEEERQRGNFPDRFSGHQFPNYSSELNVNALLLGDSALYLCASSLRRAGELFFGEGSRLTVL.

This chain links TRBV10-2 with TRBJ2-5; TRBD1 or TRBD2 may be the D gene (6 bases each). In germline, CDR1 is WSHSY, CDR2 SAAADI. V was trimmed by 8 bases and J by 5 bases, leaving 12 bases between them. The length of the CDR3 is 12 residues. CDR3 sequence (DNA): TGCGCCAGCTCAGAAGGGGGGGAGACCCAGTACTTC. Translating gives CASSEGGETQYF.

The rearrangement joins TRBV7-2 to TRBJ1-1, with D uncertain. The CDR3 consists of 15 residues. The germline V and J ends were trimmed by 5 bases and 5 bases, with 18 bases remaining between them. Germline V gene lookup returns CDR1 SGHTA and CDR2 FQGNSA. CDR3 in amino acids: CASSTGPPPETEAFF. Here the CDR3 DNA reads TGTGCCAGCAGCACTGGACCTCCCCCGGAAACTGAAGCTTTCTTT. Combining the CDR3 with reference TRBV7-2 and TRBJ1-1 gives the whole variable domain GAGVSQSPSNKVTEKGKDVELRCDPISGHTALYWYRQSLGQGLEFLIYFQGNSAPDKSGLPSDRFSAERTGGSVSTLTIQRTQQEDSAVYLCASSTGPPPETEAFFGQGTRLTVV.

The rearrangement joins TRBV4-1 to TRBJ1-5; D gene unclear. Trimming took off 1 base at V and 2 bases at J, with 9 bases between the two ends. Germline CDR1 and CDR2: MGHRA and YSYEKL. The CDR3 extends over 15 amino acids. CDR3 protein: CASSQADSGNQPQHF. The CDR3 DNA reads TGCGCCAGCAGCCAAGCCGATTCTGGCAATCAGCCCCAGCATTTT.

The rearrangement joins TRBV5-6 to TRBJ2-1; D is uncertain. Looked up from germline, CDR1 is SGHDT and CDR2 is YYEEEE. With 1 base removed from V and 10 bases from J, the gap between germline ends came to 6 bases. The CDR3 contains 11 residues. CDR3 region: CASSLYPEQFF. As DNA, the CDR3 is TGTGCCAGCAGCTTGTACCCAGAGCAGTTCTTC.

The chain employs TRBV7-2 and TRBJ2-3, with D tentatively TRBD1 (5 bases). Germline CDR1 is SGHTA and CDR2 is FQGNSA. Trimming removed 2 bases at V and 0 bases at J, with 15 bases between. The CDR3 totals 17 residues. This chain's CDR3 is CASSLIGATLSTDTQYF. The CDR3 DNA is TGTGCCAGCAGCTTAATTGGGGCCACCTTAAGCACAGATACGCAGTATTTT. The full variable domain, with the rest looked up from reference TRBV7-2 and TRBJ2-3, is GAGVSQSPSNKVTEKGKDVELRCDPISGHTALYWYRQSLGQGLEFLIYFQGNSAPDKSGLPSDRFSAERTGGSVSTLTIQRTQQEDSAVYLCASSLIGATLSTDTQYFGPGTRLTVL.

This clone has more than one count but fewer than ten. The genes are TRBV9 and TRBJ1-4; D unclear. Germline CDR1 is SGDLS and CDR2 is YYNGEE. CDR3 length: 14 amino acids. With 0 bases removed from V and 0 bases from J, the gap between germline ends came to 3 bases. The CDR3 sequence: CASSVGATNEKLFF. CDR3 nucleotides: TGTGCCAGCAGCGTAGGGGCAACTAATGAAAAACTGTTTTTT.

This clone appeared once. The chain joins TRBV15 to TRBJ2-1; the D gene is possibly TRBD2 (5 bases). Germline V gene lookup returns CDR1 LNHNV and CDR2 YYDKDF (reference sequence). The ends were cut back, 0 bases at V and 2 bases at J, with 11 bases in the middle. CDR3 length: 16 residues. The CDR3 sequence is CATSRDRPGAYNEQFF. The CDR3 DNA follows: TGTGCCACCAGCAGAGATCGTCCCGGGGCCTACAATGAGCAGTTCTTC.

The chain uses TRBV4-3 and TRBJ2-3; perhaps D is TRBD1 or TRBD2 (6 bases each). The length of the CDR3 is 17 residues. V dropped 0 bases and J dropped 1 base, with 14 bases sitting between them. Looked up from germline, CDR1 is LGHNA and CDR2 is YSLEER. Written as DNA, the CDR3 is TGCGCCAGCAGCCAAGATCGCCGGGGGCAAGGCACAGATACGCAGTATTTT. It yields the protein CASSQDRRGQGTDTQYF.

In this sample, this clone turned up once. The chain recombines TRBV4-2 with TRBJ2-6; no clear D. The CDR3 length is 16 residues. Trimming left V 3 bases short and J 0 bases short, with 9 bases between. Per germline, CDR1 LGHNA and CDR2 YNFKEQ. CDR3 loop: CASSQYGSSGANVLTF. CDR3 coding DNA: TGTGCCAGCAGCCAGTACGGATCCTCTGGGGCCAACGTCCTGACTTTC.

The chain couples TRBV2 to TRBJ2-6; no firm D call. The CDR3 is 14 residues long. CDR1 is SNHLY and CDR2 is FYNNEI in the germline V gene. V was pared by 5 bases and J by 0 bases, with 5 bases between. This CDR3 is CASSWGSGANVLTF. The CDR3 region has the DNA TGTGCCAGCAGTTGGGGCTCTGGGGCCAACGTCCTGACTTTC.

The chain combines TRBV5-1 with TRBJ2-3, with unresolved D. The germline CDR1 and CDR2 sequences are SGHRS and YFSETQ. V was shortened by 0 bases and J by 3 bases, with 8 bases between the two germline ends. The length of the CDR3 is 14 residues. The CDR3 loop is CASSLERDTDTQYF. The CDR3 DNA is TGCGCCAGCAGCTTGGAAAGGGATACAGATACGCAGTATTTT.

The CDR3 here is CATSSTGFGGELFF. The CDR3 nucleotides are TGTGCCACCAGCAGCACAGGGTTTGGCGGGGAGCTGTTTTTT. This chain joins TRBV15 and TRBJ2-2; a weak D match, TRBD1 (6 bases). V lost 3 bases and J 7 bases, leaving 12 bases between the germline ends. From germline, CDR1 is LNHNV and CDR2 YYDKDF (reference sequence). The CDR3 spans 14 residues.

The genes are TRBV27 and TRBJ2-1; the match to TRBD2 covers 12 bases. The V gene's germline CDR1 is MNHEY and CDR2 SMNVEV (reference sequence). With V trimmed by 5 bases and J by 6 bases, 8 bases remained unmatched. The CDR3 has 16 residues. The CDR3 loop reads CASSPLTSGGINEQFF. CDR3 in DNA: TGTGCCAGCAGTCCCCTAACTAGCGGGGGGATCAATGAGCAGTTCTTC.

In its sample, this clone was seen a few times. This chain joins TRBV4-1 and TRBJ2-7; 9 positions match TRBD2. This CDR3 contains 14 residues. J was trimmed by 2 bases and V by 5 bases; bases with no gene match: 4. Germline V gene lookup returns CDR1 MGHRA and CDR2 YSYEKL. The CDR3 is CASSALAGTYEQYF. The DNA of the CDR3 is TGCGCCAGCAGCGCCCTAGCGGGGACCTACGAGCAGTACTTC.

V gene TRBV5-4 combines with J gene TRBJ2-5; 8 nucleotides align to TRBD2. Trimming took 0 bases from V and 4 from J; bases not matched to a gene: 8. This CDR3 spans 16 amino acids. Per the germline V gene, CDR1 is SGHNT and CDR2 is YYREEE (reference sequence). The CDR3 protein is CASSLGGAGVAETQYF. The CDR3 DNA is TGTGCCAGCAGCTTGGGCGGAGCGGGGGTTGCAGAGACCCAGTACTTC.

The chain carries TRBV19 and TRBJ1-1; D is unclear. V was pared by 4 bases and J by 5 bases, with 14 bases between. The CDR3 totals 14 residues. CDR1 and CDR2 (germline): LNHDA, SQIVND (reference sequence). The CDR3 loop is CASSTLRRTTEAFF. CDR3 DNA: TGTGCCAGTAGTACATTAAGAAGGACTACTGAAGCTTTCTTT.

The chain couples TRBV27 to TRBJ2-3; TRBD2 aligns across 11 bases. V was clipped by 6 bases and J by 3 bases; unmatched bases: 14. CDR3 size: 18 residues. In germline, CDR1 is MNHEY, CDR2 SMNVEV (reference sequence). Here the CDR3 DNA reads TGTGCCAGCAGCCTCCGGGCGCTAGCGGGGGGCCCGACAGATACGCAGTATTTT. As protein: CASSLRALAGGPTDTQYF.

This rearrangement joins TRBV5-4 to TRBJ2-7, with TRBD2 matching 11 bases. The J segment lost 7 bases and the V segment lost 1 base, leaving 1 base of the junction unmatched. Germline CDR1 SGHNT, CDR2 YYREEE (reference sequence). The CDR3 is made up of 13 amino acids. Here the CDR3 reads CASSLRLAGEQYF. DNA for the CDR3: TGTGCCAGCAGCTTGCGACTAGCGGGGGAGCAGTACTTC.

The chain carries TRBV25-1 and TRBJ2-3, with 7 bases that match TRBD2. CDR1 MGHDK and CDR2 SYGVNS come from the germline V gene. CDR3 length: 14 amino acids. CDR3 bases: TGTGCGGCCTCTCGGTACGGGGAGGGAGATACGCAGTATTTT. This translates into CAASRYGEGDTQYF.

This chain uses TRBV6-1 with TRBJ1-1; D gene unclear. CDR3 length: 13 residues. Trimming stripped 8 bases from V and 2 bases from J, with 12 bases between. The germline V gene has CDR1 MNHNS and CDR2 SASEGT. The CDR3 bases are TGTGCCAGCTCTGCGACACCTAACACTGAAGCTTTCTTT. This codes for CASSATPNTEAFF.

The J gene is TRBJ2-1, the V gene TRBV29-1, with 13 bases lining up with TRBD2. The J segment lost 12 bases and the V segment lost 5 bases, leaving 7 bases of the junction unmatched. This CDR3 contains 13 residues. The V gene's germline CDR1 is SQVTM and CDR2 ANQGSEA. The CDR3 DNA reads as TGCAGCGTTACCAGGACTAGCGGGGGAGGGCAGTTCTTC. It codes for CSVTRTSGGGQFF.

This clone showed up just once. DNA for the CDR3: TGCGCCAGCAGCTTGGCCGGTAGCTACGAGCAGTACTTC. Translating gives CASSLAGSYEQYF. V gene TRBV5-1 combines with J gene TRBJ2-7; no clear D. This CDR3 has 13 amino acids. Germline V gene sequence: CDR1 SGHRS, CDR2 YFSETQ. The V end was cut by 0 bases, the J end by 3 bases, with 7 bases between.

This chain joins TRBV7-2 and TRBJ1-3; D is ambiguous. The V gene lost 2 bases and the J gene lost 0 bases, with 11 bases spanning the gap. Germline-derived CDR1 and CDR2 are SGHTA and FQGNSA. This CDR3 contains 16 residues. CDR3: CASSLKRSDSGNTIYF. The CDR3 DNA reads as TGTGCCAGCAGCTTAAAAAGGTCCGACTCTGGAAACACCATATATTTT.

This clone was recorded once. This chain links TRBV4-1 with TRBJ2-3; the D gene is possibly TRBD2 (6 bases). The CDR3 is made up of 14 amino acids. The V gene's germline CDR1 is MGHRA and CDR2 YSYEKL. Deletions cut 11 bases from V and 2 bases from J, with 17 bases between. This CDR3 is CADGGEEFTDTQYF. CDR3 sequence (DNA): TGCGCCGACGGTGGGGAGGAGTTCACAGATACGCAGTATTTT.

The genes are TRBV4-1 and TRBJ2-3; TRBD1 is a possible D gene (5 bases). The CDR3 spans 18 residues. The V and J ends lost 1 base and 2 bases respectively, with 19 bases between them. CDR1 MGHRA and CDR2 YSYEKL come from the germline V gene. The DNA for the CDR3 is TGCGCCAGCAGCCAAGCCCCTTTATCTGGGGCTGACACAGATACGCAGTATTTT. Its translation is CASSQAPLSGADTDTQYF.